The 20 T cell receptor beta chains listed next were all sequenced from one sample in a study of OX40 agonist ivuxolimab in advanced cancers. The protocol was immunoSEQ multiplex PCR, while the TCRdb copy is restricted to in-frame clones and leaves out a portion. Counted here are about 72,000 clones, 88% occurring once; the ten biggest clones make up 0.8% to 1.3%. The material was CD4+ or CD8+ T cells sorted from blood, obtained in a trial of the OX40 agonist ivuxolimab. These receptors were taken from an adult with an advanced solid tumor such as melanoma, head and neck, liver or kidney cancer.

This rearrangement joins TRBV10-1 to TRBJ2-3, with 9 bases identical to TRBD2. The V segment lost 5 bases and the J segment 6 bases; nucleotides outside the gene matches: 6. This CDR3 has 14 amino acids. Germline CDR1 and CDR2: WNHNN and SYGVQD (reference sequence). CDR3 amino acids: CASSLAGVIDTQYF. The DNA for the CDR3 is TGCGCCAGCAGTTTAGCGGGAGTAATTGATACGCAGTATTTT.

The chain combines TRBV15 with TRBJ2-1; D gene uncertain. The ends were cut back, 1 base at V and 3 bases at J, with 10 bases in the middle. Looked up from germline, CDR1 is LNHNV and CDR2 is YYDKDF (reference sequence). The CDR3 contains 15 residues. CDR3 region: CATSRVAKGYNEQFF. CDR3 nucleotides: TGTGCCACCAGCAGAGTAGCCAAGGGCTACAATGAGCAGTTCTTC.

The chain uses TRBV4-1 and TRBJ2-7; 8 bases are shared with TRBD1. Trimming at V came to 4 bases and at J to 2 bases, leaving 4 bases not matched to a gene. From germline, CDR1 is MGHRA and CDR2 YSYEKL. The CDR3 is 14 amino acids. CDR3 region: CASSLDREAYEQYF. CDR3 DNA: TGCGCCAGCAGCCTGGACAGGGAGGCCTACGAGCAGTACTTC.

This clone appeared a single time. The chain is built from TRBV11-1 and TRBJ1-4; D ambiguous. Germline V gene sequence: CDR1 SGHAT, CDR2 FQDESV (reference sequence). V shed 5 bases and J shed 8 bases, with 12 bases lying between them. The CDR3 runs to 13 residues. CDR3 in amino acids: CASSRRRSEKLFF. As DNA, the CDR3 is TGTGCCAGCAGCCGAAGGAGGTCGGAAAAACTGTTTTTT.

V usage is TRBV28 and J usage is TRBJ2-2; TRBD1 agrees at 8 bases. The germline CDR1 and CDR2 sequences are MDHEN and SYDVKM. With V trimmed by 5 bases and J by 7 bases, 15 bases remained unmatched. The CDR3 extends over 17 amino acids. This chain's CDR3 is CASSALGQGAKIGELFF. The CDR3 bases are TGTGCCAGCAGTGCCCTCGGCCAGGGGGCGAAAATCGGGGAGCTGTTTTTT.

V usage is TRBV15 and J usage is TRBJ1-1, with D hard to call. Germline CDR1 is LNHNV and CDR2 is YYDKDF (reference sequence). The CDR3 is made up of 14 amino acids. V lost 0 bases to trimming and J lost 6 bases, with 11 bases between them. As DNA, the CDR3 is TGTGCCACCAGCAGAGATAGGGCCGCCGCTGAAGCTTTCTTT. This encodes CATSRDRAAAEAFF.

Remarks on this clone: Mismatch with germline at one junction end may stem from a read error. CDR3 bases: TGTGCTAGCAGCTTAGCCAAATACGAGCAGTACTTC. Encoded protein: CASSLAKYEQYF. The J gene is TRBJ2-7, the V gene TRBV7-7; no clear D. The CDR3 is 12 amino acids. Per the germline V gene, CDR1 is SSHAT and CDR2 is FNYEAQ (reference sequence). Full variable domain (remainder filled in from reference TRBV7-7 and TRBJ2-7): GAGVSQSPRYKVTKRGQDVTLRCDPISSHATLYWYQQALGQGPEFLTYFNYEAQPDKSGLPSDRFSAERPEGSISTLTIQRTEQRDSAMYRCASSLAKYEQYFGPGTRLTVT.

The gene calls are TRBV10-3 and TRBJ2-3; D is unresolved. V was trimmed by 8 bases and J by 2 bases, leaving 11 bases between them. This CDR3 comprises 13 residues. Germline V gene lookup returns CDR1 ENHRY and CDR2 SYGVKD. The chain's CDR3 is CAIEGSHTDTQYF. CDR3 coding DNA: TGTGCCATCGAAGGCTCGCACACAGATACGCAGTATTTT.

Here the CDR3 reads CAWSAAIHGQNYEQYF. The CDR3 DNA is TGTGCCTGGAGTGCTGCGATACATGGACAGAACTACGAGCAGTACTTC. The V gene is TRBV30, the J gene TRBJ2-7; D might be TRBD1 (6 bases). The CDR3 has 16 amino acids. Germline CDR1 is GTSNPN and CDR2 is SVGIG (reference sequence). V was clipped by 1 base and J by 3 bases, with 19 bases between them.

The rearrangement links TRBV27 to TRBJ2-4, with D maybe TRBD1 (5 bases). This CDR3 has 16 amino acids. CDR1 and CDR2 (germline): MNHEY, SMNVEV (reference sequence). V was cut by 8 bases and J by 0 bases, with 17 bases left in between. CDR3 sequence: CASGVRGTLAKNIQYF. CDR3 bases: TGTGCCAGCGGAGTTAGGGGAACTTTAGCCAAAAACATTCAGTACTTC.

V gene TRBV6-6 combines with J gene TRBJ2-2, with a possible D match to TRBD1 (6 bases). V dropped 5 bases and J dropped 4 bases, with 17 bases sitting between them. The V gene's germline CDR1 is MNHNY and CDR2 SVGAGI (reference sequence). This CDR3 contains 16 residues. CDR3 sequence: CASSQGKGVGTGELFF. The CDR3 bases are TGTGCCAGCAGTCAGGGGAAGGGGGTAGGCACCGGGGAGCTGTTTTTT.

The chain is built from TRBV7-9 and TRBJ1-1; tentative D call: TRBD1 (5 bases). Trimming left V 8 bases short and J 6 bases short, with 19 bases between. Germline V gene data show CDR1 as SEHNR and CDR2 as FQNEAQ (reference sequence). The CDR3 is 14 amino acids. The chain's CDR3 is CASSWGGILSEAFF. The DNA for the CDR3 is TGTGCCAGCTCCTGGGGGGGTATTCTCTCTGAAGCTTTCTTT.

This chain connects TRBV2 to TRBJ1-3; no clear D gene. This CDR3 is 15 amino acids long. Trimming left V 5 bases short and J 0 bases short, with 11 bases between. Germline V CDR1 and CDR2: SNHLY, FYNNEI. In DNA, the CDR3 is TGTGCCAGCAGTTGGAACAACGACTCTGGAAACACCATATATTTT. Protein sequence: CASSWNNDSGNTIYF.

As DNA, the CDR3 is TGCGCCAGCAGCCAAACCCAGGGTCGTGGCGGGGAGCTGTTTTTT. It is translated as CASSQTQGRGGELFF. The chain carries TRBV4-3 and TRBJ2-2; possible D gene TRBD1, 5 bases. Germline loops: CDR1 LGHNA, CDR2 YSLEER. V dropped 2 bases and J dropped 7 bases, with 14 bases sitting between them. The CDR3 runs 15 residues.

DNA for the CDR3: TGCGCCAGCAGCTTGGATCCGGGACTGGGTACGCAGTATTTT. Its translation is CASSLDPGLGTQYF. The chain combines TRBV5-1 with TRBJ2-3; D might be TRBD2 (6 bases). The germline CDR1 and CDR2 sequences are SGHRS and YFSETQ. V gave up 0 bases and J gave up 8 bases, with 13 bases separating them. The CDR3 is 14 residues long.

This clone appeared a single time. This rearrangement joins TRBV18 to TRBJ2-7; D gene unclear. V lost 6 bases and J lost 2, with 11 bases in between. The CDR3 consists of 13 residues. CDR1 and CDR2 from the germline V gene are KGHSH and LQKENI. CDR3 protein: CASSPPLTYEQYF. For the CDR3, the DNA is TGTGCCAGCTCCCCCCCCTTAACCTACGAGCAGTACTTC.

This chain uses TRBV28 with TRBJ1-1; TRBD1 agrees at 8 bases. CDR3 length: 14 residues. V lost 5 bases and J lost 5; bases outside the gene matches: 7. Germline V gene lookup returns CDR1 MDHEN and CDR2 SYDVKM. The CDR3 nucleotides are TGTGCCAGCAGTGTGACGACAGGGGATACTGAAGCTTTCTTT. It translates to CASSVTTGDTEAFF.

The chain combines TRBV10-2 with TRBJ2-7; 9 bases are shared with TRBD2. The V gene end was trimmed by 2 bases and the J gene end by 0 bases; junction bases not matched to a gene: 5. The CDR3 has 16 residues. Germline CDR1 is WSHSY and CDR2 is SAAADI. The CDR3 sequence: CASSETSGGFSYEQYF. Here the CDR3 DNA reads TGCGCCAGCAGTGAGACGAGCGGGGGGTTCTCCTACGAGCAGTACTTC.

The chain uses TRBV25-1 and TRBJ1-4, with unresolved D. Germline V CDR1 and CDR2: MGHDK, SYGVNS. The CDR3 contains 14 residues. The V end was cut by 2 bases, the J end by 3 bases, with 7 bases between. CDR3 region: CASSEGQANEKLFF. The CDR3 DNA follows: TGTGCCAGCAGTGAAGGGCAGGCTAATGAAAAACTGTTTTTT.

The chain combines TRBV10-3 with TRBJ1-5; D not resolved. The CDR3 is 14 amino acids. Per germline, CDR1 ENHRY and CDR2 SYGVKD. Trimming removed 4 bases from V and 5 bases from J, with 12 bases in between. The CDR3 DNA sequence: TGTGCCATCAGTGTAGGGCTAAGCGATCAGCCCCAGCATTTT. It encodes CAISVGLSDQPQHF.